The clone carrying this TCR delta chain is medium-sized. This sample was taken from a study of gamma-delta chains in newborns, infants, children. Study-level information: Polyclonal expansion of innate γδ T cells after birth follows microbial exposure.

TCRdb re-analyzed the reads via CATT. The sample yields 10,000 or so delta-chain clones, about 3.6% seen once. CDR1 and CDR2 (germline): TVYSNPD, GDNSRS (reference sequence). This CDR3 is built from 16 residues. Trimming left V 1 base short and J 2 bases short, with 20 bases between. Sequencing input: blood. The chain links TRDV3 to TRDJ1; D is unresolved. The receptor's source is a child who was a newborn, infant or young child, either healthy, febrile or measles-vaccinated (not recorded which). CDR3 sequence (DNA): TGTGCCTTTATACCTCCCACGGCAGAGTCAACCGATAAACTCATCTTT. Translation gives CAFIPPTAESTDKLIF.